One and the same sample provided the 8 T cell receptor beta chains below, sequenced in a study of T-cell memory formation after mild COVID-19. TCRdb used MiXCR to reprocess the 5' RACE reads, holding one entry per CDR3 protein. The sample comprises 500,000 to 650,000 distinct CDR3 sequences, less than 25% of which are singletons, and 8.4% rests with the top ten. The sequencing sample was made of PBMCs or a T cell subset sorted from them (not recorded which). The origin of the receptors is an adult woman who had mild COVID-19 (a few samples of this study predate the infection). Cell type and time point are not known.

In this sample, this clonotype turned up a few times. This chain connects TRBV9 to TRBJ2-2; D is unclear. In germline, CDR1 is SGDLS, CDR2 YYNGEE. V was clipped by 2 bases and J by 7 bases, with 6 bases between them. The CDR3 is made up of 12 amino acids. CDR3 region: CASSVTDGELFF. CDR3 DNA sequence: TGTGCCAGCAGCGTTACGGACGGGGAGCTGTTTTTT.

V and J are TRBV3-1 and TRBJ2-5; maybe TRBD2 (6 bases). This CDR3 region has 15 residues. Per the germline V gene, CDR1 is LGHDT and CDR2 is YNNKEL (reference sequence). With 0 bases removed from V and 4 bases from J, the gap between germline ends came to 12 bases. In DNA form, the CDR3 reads TGTGCCAGCAGCCAAGATCCTCGGAGGGGAGAGACCCAGTACTTC. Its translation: CASSQDPRRGETQYF.

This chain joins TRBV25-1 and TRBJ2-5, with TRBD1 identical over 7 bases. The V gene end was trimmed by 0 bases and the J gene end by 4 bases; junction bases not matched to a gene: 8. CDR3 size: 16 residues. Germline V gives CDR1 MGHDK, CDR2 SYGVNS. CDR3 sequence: CASSEYTGDRGETQYF. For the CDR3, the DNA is TGTGCCAGCAGTGAATATACAGGGGACCGGGGAGAGACCCAGTACTTC.

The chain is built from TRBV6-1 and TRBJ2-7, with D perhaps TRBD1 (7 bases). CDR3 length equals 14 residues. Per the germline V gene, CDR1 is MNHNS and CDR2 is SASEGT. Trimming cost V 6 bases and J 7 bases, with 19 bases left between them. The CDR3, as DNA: TGTGCCAGCAGATCGGGACAGCGAGGGAGGGAGCAGTACTTC. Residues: CASRSGQRGREQYF.

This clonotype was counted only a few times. The CDR3 loop is CASSLAGGLIYEQYF. The CDR3 DNA is TGTGCCAGCAGCTTGGCGGGGGGCTTGATCTACGAGCAGTACTTC. The chain links TRBV5-5 to TRBJ2-7, with D tentatively TRBD2 (7 bases). Germline V gives CDR1 SGHKS, CDR2 YYEKEE (reference sequence). V dropped 0 bases and J dropped 3 bases, with 13 bases sitting between them. The CDR3 spans 15 residues. Drawing the rest from reference TRBV5-5 and TRBJ2-7, the complete variable domain is DAGVTQSPTHLIKTRGQQVTLRCSPISGHKSVSWYQQVLGQGPQFIFQYYEKEERGRGNFPDRFSARQFPNYSSELNVNALLLGDSALYLCASSLAGGLIYEQYFGPGTRLTVT.

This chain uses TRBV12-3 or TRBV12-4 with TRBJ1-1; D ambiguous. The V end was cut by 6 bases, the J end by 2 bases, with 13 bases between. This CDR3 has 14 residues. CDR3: CASRQTLLNTEAFF. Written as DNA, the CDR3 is TGTGCCAGCAGACAGACGCTCTTAAACACTGAAGCTTTCTTT.

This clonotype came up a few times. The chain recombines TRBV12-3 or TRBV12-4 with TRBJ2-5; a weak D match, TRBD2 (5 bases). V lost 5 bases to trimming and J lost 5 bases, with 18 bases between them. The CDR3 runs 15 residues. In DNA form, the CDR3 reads TGTGCCAGCAGTACCGACTCTGAGGGAGTGGAGACCCAGTACTTC. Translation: CASSTDSEGVETQYF.

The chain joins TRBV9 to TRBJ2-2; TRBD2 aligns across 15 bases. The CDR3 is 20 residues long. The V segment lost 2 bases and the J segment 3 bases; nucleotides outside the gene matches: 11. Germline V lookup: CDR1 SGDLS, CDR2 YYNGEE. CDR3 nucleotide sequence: TGTGCCAGCAGCGTTCGGACTAGCGGGGGGGCCCTATTCTACACCGGGGAGCTGTTTTTT. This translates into CASSVRTSGGALFYTGELFF. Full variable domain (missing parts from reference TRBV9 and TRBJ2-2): DSGVTQTPKHLITATGQRVTLRCSPRSGDLSVYWYQQSLDQGLQFLIQYYNGEERAKGNILERFSAQQFPDLHSELNLSSLELGDSALYFCASSVRTSGGALFYTGELFFGEGSRLTVL.